This record covers a single T cell receptor (beta chain). Its binding antigen is unknown. Base qualities are not at hand, and no much larger clone is one base apart. The protocol used for the library was the immunoSEQ multiplex PCR assay. RNA was extracted from all samples and reverse transcribed into cDNA as template for TCR sequencing. SuperScript III was used for first-strand cDNA synthesis, primed with a 2:1 mix of oligo-dT and random hexamers. A synthetic immune receptor repertoire was used to gauge amplification bias, and whatever bias remained was removed computationally. The study's own analysis went as follows. After raw reads were preprocessed to remove errors, the CDR3 was defined following IMGT conventions as running from the conserved cysteine to phenylalanine. To get clonality, Shannon entropy was normalized by log2 of the number of productive unique TCRs and the result was subtracted from 1. Whether scalp clones were CD4 or CD8 was inferred by matching scalp TCRbeta sequences against CD4 and CD8 repertoires sorted from blood. In its TCRdb copy, this immuneACCESS table keeps in-frame sequences only and misses some clones. Where compared with another copy, unresolved V genes explain less than half of these, and the others have no known cause. V and J calls and clone size are as listed in that table; D and trimming were resolved from the DNA. Present in this sample are fewer than 250,000 clones, about two fifths of which were seen just once. In total, the top ten clones hold roughly 0.5% of the sample.

What this sample's treatment or condition label stands for: oral pan-JAK inhibitor, 5-10 mg twice daily. Lesional scalp punch biopsies and peripheral blood were obtained from alopecia areata patients. After PBMCs were isolated by density centrifugation and stained for CD3, CD4 and CD8, a FACSAria was used to sort CD4+ and CD8+ T cells. Sequences MNHEY (CDR1) and SMNVEV (CDR2) are obtained from the germline V gene (reference sequence). V was cut back by 6 bases and J by 4 bases, leaving a gap of 22 bases between them. The CDR3 measures 16 amino acids from cysteine to phenylalanine. The kept DNA is CDR3 alone, 48 bases in frame from the first base. This specimen belongs to a study of CD8+ T cells in alopecia areata (dated by TCRdb to 2016 to 2019). About the study as a whole: The treated patients, all with moderate-to-severe alopecia areata, were enrolled in an open-label pilot trial of oral tofacitinib given at 5 to 10 mg twice daily. In humans, TCRbeta sequencing was performed on scalp tissue and on sorted CD4+ and CD8+ peripheral blood T cells from healthy controls and from patients with patchy or totalis/universalis alopecia areata. Scalp clonality was compared across normal scalp (n=4), patchy alopecia areata scalp (n=8), and alopecia totalis/universalis scalp (n=8). RNA was extracted with the PAXgene miRNA kit for fixed scalp, the miRNeasy kit for PBMCs, and the RNeasy kit for mouse skin. Patients on tofacitinib were biopsied at baseline and after 4 and 24 weeks of treatment, and several of the patients also had a later scalp biopsy. Tofacitinib was given for 6 to 18 months, followed by 6 months of follow-up off drug to assess delayed response and recurrence. In treated patients, disease severity was measured using the SALT score, which gives the percentage of scalp surface area affected. TCRbeta CDR3 regions were amplified by immunoSEQ multiplex PCR with 35 Vbeta forward and 13 Jbeta reverse primers. The study used high-throughput TCRbeta sequencing to examine T cell clonal expansion in alopecia areata, in both the C3H/HeJ mouse model and human patients.

The investigation overall reported the following: Many expanded lesional clones were found to persist in scalp and blood during tofacitinib treatment, and relapse after treatment cessation may be partly explained by this persistence. Compared with normal scalp, lesional scalp, particularly in alopecia totalis/universalis, had higher clonality and more expanded CD8+ clones, which suggests antigenic drive. The treated cohort was small, with a single nonresponder, so links between baseline CD8+ expansion and response need larger studies. Scalp TCR repertoire analysis is complicated because resident alphabeta T cells in normal human skin are also sequenced, whereas mouse skin is dominated by gammadelta T cells. With tofacitinib, both scalp clonality and the number of expanded CD8+ clones among the top 100 scalp clones went down significantly. Shared TCR sequences between patients were less evident than in mice, which may be partly attributable to HLA diversity in the patient population.

This specimen consisted of CD4+ T cells sorted from blood, obtained around week 34, from a patient treated with tofacitinib. The sequence was obtained from a human donor with alopecia areata. In this chain, TRBV27 is recombined with TRBJ2-7; TRBD1 might be the D gene, on 6 matching bases. The bases read TGTGCCAGCAGCCGAGTGCTACAGGGTCCGTATTACGAGCAGTACTTC. Translated, it gives CASSRVLQGPYYEQYF.